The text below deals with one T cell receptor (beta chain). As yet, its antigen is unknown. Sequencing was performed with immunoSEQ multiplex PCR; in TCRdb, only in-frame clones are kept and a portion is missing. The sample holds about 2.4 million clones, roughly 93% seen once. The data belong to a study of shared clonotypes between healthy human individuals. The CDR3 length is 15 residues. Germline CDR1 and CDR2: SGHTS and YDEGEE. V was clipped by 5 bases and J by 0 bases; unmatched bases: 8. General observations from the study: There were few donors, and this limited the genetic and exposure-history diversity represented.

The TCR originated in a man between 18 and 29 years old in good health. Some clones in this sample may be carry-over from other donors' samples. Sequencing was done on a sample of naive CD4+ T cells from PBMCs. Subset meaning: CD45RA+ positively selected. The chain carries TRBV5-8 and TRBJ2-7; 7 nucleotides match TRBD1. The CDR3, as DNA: TGTGCCAGCAGTCGTCCGGGACAGAGCTCCTACGAGCAGTACTTC. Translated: CASSRPGQSSYEQYF.